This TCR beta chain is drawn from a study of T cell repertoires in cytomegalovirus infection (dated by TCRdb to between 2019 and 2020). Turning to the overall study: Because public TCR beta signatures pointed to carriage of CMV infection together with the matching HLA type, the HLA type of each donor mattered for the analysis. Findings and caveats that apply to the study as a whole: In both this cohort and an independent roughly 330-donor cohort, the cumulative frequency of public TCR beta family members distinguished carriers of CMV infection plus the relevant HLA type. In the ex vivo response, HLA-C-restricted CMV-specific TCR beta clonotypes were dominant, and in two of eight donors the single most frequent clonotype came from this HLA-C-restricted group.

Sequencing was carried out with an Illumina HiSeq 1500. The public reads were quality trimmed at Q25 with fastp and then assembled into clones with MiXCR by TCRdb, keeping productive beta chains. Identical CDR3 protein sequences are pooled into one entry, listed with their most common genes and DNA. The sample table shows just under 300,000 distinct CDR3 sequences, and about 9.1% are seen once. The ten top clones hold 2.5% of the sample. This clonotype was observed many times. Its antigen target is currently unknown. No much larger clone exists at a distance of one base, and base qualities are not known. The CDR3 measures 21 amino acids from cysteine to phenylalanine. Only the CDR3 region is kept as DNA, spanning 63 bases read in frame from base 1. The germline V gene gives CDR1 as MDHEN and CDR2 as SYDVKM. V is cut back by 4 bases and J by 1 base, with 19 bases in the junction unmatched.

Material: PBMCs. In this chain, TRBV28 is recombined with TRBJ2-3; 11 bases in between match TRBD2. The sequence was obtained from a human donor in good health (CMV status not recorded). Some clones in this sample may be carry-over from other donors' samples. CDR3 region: CASSYSLVRVAGGPRTDTQYF. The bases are TGTGCCAGCAGTTACTCCCTCGTTAGGGTAGCGGGGGGGCCTCGCACAGATACGCAGTATTTT.